This T cell receptor (beta chain) was captured in a study of blood T cell repertoires in COVID-19. Germline trimming cut 8 bases from V and 5 bases from J; bases unmatched to any gene: 14. CDR1 SQVTM and CDR2 ANQGSEA come from the germline V gene. CDR3 length equals 14 residues. Profiling relied on immunoSEQ multiplex PCR, and the TCRdb table lists in-frame clones only, not all of them. The top ten clones hold under 6.5% of a sample with roughly 100,000 clones, 90% to 95% of them seen once. This sequence was found in a human donor in a cohort sampled during active COVID-19. The chain recombines TRBV29-1 with TRBJ2-7; TRBD1 aligns across 8 bases. Sequenced material: peripheral blood. CDR3 nucleotides: TGCAGCTCCCGGGACACAGGGGGGCCCAACGAGCAGTACTTC. This encodes CSSRDTGGPNEQYF.